Shown below are 6 T cell receptor beta chains from a single sample sequenced in a study of CD8+CD57+ T cells in acquired aplastic anemia. The study profiled TCR beta VDJ and CDR3 using genomic DNA as template. Via MiXCR, TCRdb re-called the reads, giving one row per CDR3 protein. Here the sample spans under 200,000 distinct CDR3 sequences, approximately 43% being singletons. Sample: sorted CD4+, CD8+, or CD8+CD57+ T cells (not recorded which) from PBMCs. Receptors were obtained from a human donor in good health.

The V call is TRBV7-8, the J call TRBJ2-5; D might be TRBD1 or TRBD2, each matching 5 bases. V shed 6 bases and J shed 3 bases, with 17 bases lying between them. Per the germline V gene, CDR1 is SGHVS and CDR2 is FQNEAQ. This CDR3 has 15 residues. The CDR3 DNA sequence: TGTGCCAGCAGGTTATTTGGGGGTGGAGAAGAGACCCAGTACTTC. Its translation: CASRLFGGGEETQYF.

The CDR3 region is CSAPRTGESNQPQHF. The CDR3 nucleotides are TGCAGTGCCCCCAGGACAGGGGAGAGCAATCAGCCCCAGCATTTT. V gene TRBV20-1 combines with J gene TRBJ1-5, with 9 bases identical to TRBD1. The germline gives CDR1 DFQATT, CDR2 SNEGSKA (reference sequence). The CDR3 runs to 15 residues. With V trimmed by 6 bases and J by 1 base, 7 bases remained unmatched.

At least ten counts were recorded for this clonotype. The V call is TRBV10-3, the J call TRBJ1-4; 7 nucleotides agree with TRBD1. With V trimmed by 6 bases and J by 6 bases, 4 bases remained unmatched. CDR1 ENHRY and CDR2 SYGVKD come from the germline V gene. The CDR3 runs to 13 residues. This chain's CDR3 is CAIRTGEDEKLFF. The CDR3, as DNA: TGTGCCATCAGAACAGGGGAGGATGAAAAACTGTTTTTT.

Written as DNA, the CDR3 is TGTGCCAGCAGCTTTGAAGGCTATGGCTACACCTTC. This encodes CASSFEGYGYTF. V usage is TRBV7-2 and J usage is TRBJ1-2; D unresolved. The V gene's germline CDR1 is SGHTA and CDR2 FQGNSA. The V end was cut by 3 bases, the J end by 4 bases, with 6 bases between. The CDR3 sequence is 12 residues long.

The CDR3 reads CASSQVQVMAEAFF. DNA of the CDR3: TGTGCCAGCAGCCAAGTACAGGTGATGGCTGAAGCTTTCTTT. The chain links TRBV14 to TRBJ1-1, with D possibly matching TRBD1 (5 bases). Between the trimmed V and J ends, which lost 1 base and 6 bases, there was a span of 12 bases. This CDR3 contains 14 residues. The germline V gene encodes CDR1 SGHDN and CDR2 FVKESK.

There are many counts of this clonotype. The rearrangement joins TRBV7-6 to TRBJ2-5; TRBD2 aligns across 7 bases. Germline V gene data show CDR1 as SGHVS and CDR2 as FNYEAQ. The CDR3 has 15 amino acids. V was pared by 0 bases and J by 5 bases, with 6 bases of the junction left unmatched. CDR3 residues: CASSLASGGWETQYF. Written as DNA, the CDR3 is TGTGCCAGCAGCTTAGCGTCGGGGGGATGGGAGACCCAGTACTTC.